This paragraph reports one TCR beta chain. Antigen specificity is unknown. The sample comes from a study of OX40 agonist ivuxolimab in advanced cancers. Study information: A male proportion of over 70% was recorded, with mean age about 54 years and range about 20 to 79.

General observations from the study: Fewer expanded clones were found on average in CD4+ than in CD8+ T cells. Some patients without response likewise showed low normalized clonal expansion.

V was cut by 4 bases and J by 7 bases, with 11 bases left in between. Germline V gives CDR1 MNHEY, CDR2 SMNVEV (reference sequence). The CDR3 totals 14 residues. Samples were taken at baseline and on day 1 of cycles 4 and 7. The method was immunoSEQ multiplex PCR; TCRdb's version includes in-frame clones alone and lacks a portion of them. Here the sample spans just over 50,000 clones, around nine tenths being singletons. Here the sequenced sample was CD4+ or CD8+ T cells sorted from blood, taken in a trial of the OX40 agonist ivuxolimab. This rearrangement joins TRBV27 to TRBJ1-6; weak D call: TRBD1 (5 bases). The sequence derives from an adult with an advanced solid tumor such as melanoma, head and neck, liver or kidney cancer. CDR3 amino acids: CASSYGTGNSPLHF. Here the CDR3 DNA reads TGTGCCAGCAGTTACGGGACGGGGAATTCACCCCTCCACTTT.